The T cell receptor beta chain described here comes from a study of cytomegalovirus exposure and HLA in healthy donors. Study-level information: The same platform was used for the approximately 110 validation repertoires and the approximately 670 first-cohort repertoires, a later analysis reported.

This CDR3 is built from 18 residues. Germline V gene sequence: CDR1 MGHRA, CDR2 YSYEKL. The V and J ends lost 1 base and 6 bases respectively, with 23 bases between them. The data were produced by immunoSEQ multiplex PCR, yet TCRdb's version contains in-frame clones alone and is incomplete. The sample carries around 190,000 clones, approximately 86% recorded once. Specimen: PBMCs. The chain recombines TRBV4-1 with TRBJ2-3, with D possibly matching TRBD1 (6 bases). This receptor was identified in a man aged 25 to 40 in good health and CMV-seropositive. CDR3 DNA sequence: TGCGCCAGCAGCCAAGTCACCTCAGGGTTGGGGGCATGGGATACGCAGTATTTT. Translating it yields CASSQVTSGLGAWDTQYF.